The 24 T cell receptor beta chains reported below all come from one sample, sequenced in a study of cytomegalovirus exposure and HLA in healthy donors. It was with 60 Vbeta and 13 Jbeta primers that the PCR ran. Data came from immunoSEQ multiplex PCR; TCRdb stores just in-frame clones and leaves some out. Among under 85,000 clones listed, around 81% were seen once. Sequencing was performed on PBMCs. The receptors here all came from a man in his forties or fifties in good health and CMV-seronegative.

The rearrangement uses TRBV6-6 and TRBJ1-4; D call uncertain. Trimming removed 7 bases from V and 8 bases from J, with 14 bases in between. Germline lookup yields CDR1 MNHNY and CDR2 SVGAGI (reference sequence). This CDR3 contains 13 residues. CDR3 amino acids: CASNLRVGEKLFF. The CDR3 DNA reads TGTGCCAGCAACCTGAGGGTCGGGGAAAAACTGTTTTTT.

This chain uses TRBV19 with TRBJ1-5; TRBD1 aligns across 7 bases. V dropped 4 bases and J dropped 3; count of bases not matched to a gene: 9. The CDR3 covers 16 residues. Germline V gene data show CDR1 as LNHDA and CDR2 as SQIVND (reference sequence). DNA of the CDR3: TGTGCCAGTAGTACCCGACAGGGCGGCCCCAATCAGCCCCAGCATTTT. Translation gives CASSTRQGGPNQPQHF.

The chain combines TRBV6-6 with TRBJ2-7, with TRBD1 matching 7 bases. V lost 6 bases to trimming and J lost 2 bases; unmatched junction nucleotides: 4. Germline CDR1 and CDR2: MNHNY and SVGAGI (reference sequence). CDR3 length equals 13 residues. This CDR3 is CASSRDSAYEQYF. The DNA for the CDR3 is TGTGCCAGCAGCCGGGACAGCGCCTACGAGCAGTACTTC.

The CDR3 spells CASSLDYVGNSPLHF. CDR3 in DNA: TGTGCCAGCAGTCTAGATTACGTAGGAAATTCACCCCTCCACTTT. This sequence joins TRBV27 and TRBJ1-6; no clear D gene. CDR3 size: 15 residues. Germline-derived CDR1 and CDR2 are MNHEY and SMNVEV (reference sequence). V lost 5 bases to trimming and J lost 7 bases, with 15 bases between them.

This clone occurred a few times. This sequence joins TRBV2 and TRBJ2-5; tentative D call: TRBD2 (6 bases). CDR3 length: 15 residues. Germline V gene data show CDR1 as SNHLY and CDR2 as FYNNEI. With 6 bases removed from V and 3 bases from J, the gap between germline ends came to 17 bases. As DNA, the CDR3 is TGTGCCAGCAGAGAATTCGGGACTCCTGAAGAGACCCAGTACTTC. Residues: CASREFGTPEETQYF.

This sequence joins TRBV15 and TRBJ1-6, with D unclear. V was pared by 0 bases and J by 5 bases, with 17 bases between. Germline V gene data show CDR1 as LNHNV and CDR2 as YYDKDF (reference sequence). The CDR3 spans 18 residues. The CDR3 is CATSRDLFGLGDNSPLHF. The DNA for the CDR3 is TGTGCCACCAGCAGAGATCTGTTTGGTTTAGGAGATAATTCACCCCTCCACTTT.

The chain employs TRBV28 and TRBJ2-7; 7 nucleotides match TRBD2. The CDR3 is made up of 14 amino acids. V was clipped by 3 bases and J by 3 bases; unmatched bases: 5. Per germline, CDR1 MDHEN and CDR2 SYDVKM. The CDR3 DNA reads as TGTGCCAGCAGTTTTGCGGGAGCAAACTACGAGCAGTACTTC. Encoded protein: CASSFAGANYEQYF.

Regarding this clone: Other DNA sequences within the sample encode an identical CDR3. The rearrangement uses TRBV5-1 and TRBJ1-4; tentatively, D is TRBD1 (5 bases). Germline assignment: CDR1 SGHRS and CDR2 YFSETQ. CDR3 size: 14 residues. The V gene lost 4 bases and the J gene lost 2 bases, with 9 bases spanning the gap. The CDR3 region has the DNA TGCGCCAGCAGCCCTGACAGCACTAATGAAAAACTGTTTTTT. This sequence encodes CASSPDSTNEKLFF.

The CDR3 nucleotides are TGCGCCAGCAGCGGCGGTAGCGGGAGGGCCGGTGATGAGCAGTTCTTC. Translation: CASSGGSGRAGDEQFF. The chain uses TRBV5-1 and TRBJ2-1; 11 bases align to TRBD2. Germline CDR1 reads SGHRS; CDR2 reads YFSETQ. This CDR3 is 16 amino acids long. Unmatched junction bases numbered 11, after V lost 4 bases and J lost 8 bases.

The rearrangement links TRBV9 to TRBJ1-5, with TRBD1 identical over 9 bases. The J segment lost 7 bases and the V segment lost 0 bases, leaving 2 bases of the junction unmatched. Germline V gene sequence: CDR1 SGDLS, CDR2 YYNGEE. CDR3 size: 14 residues. The DNA for the CDR3 is TGTGCCAGCAGCGTAGGGGACAGGGTCCAGCCCCAGCATTTT. It yields the protein CASSVGDRVQPQHF.

This clone was observed a handful of times. The rearrangement links TRBV27 to TRBJ2-3; 9 bases align to TRBD2. Germline V gives CDR1 MNHEY, CDR2 SMNVEV (reference sequence). This CDR3 is 15 amino acids long. After removal of 1 base from V and 5 bases from J, the junction contained 4 bases not matched to a gene. CDR3 sequence: CASSLFAGGKDTQYF. The CDR3, as DNA: TGTGCCAGCAGTTTATTTGCGGGAGGGAAAGATACGCAGTATTTT.

The rearrangement links TRBV6-1 to TRBJ1-1; 8 bases fit TRBD1. Per germline, CDR1 MNHNS and CDR2 SASEGT. The V segment lost 3 bases and the J segment 6 bases; nucleotides outside the gene matches: 6. The length of the CDR3 is 14 residues. The CDR3 reads CASSDRGRNAEAFF. The CDR3 nucleotides are TGTGCCAGCAGTGACAGGGGGCGTAACGCTGAAGCTTTCTTT.

The V gene is TRBV27, the J gene TRBJ2-1; D not resolved. Germline V CDR1 and CDR2: MNHEY, SMNVEV (reference sequence). The CDR3 runs to 13 residues. The V and J ends lost 3 bases and 4 bases respectively, with 7 bases between them. The CDR3, as DNA: TGTGCCAGCAGTTTCCCCGGGTACAATGAGCAGTTCTTC. Translation: CASSFPGYNEQFF.

J is TRBJ1-3 and V is TRBV6-5; 8 nucleotides align to TRBD1. The germline V gene has CDR1 MNHEY and CDR2 SVGAGI. J was trimmed by 3 bases and V by 4 bases; bases with no gene match: 5. The CDR3 has 15 residues. Written as DNA, the CDR3 is TGTGCCAGCAGTTTCTCCGACAGGGGTGGAAACACCATATATTTT. Its translation is CASSFSDRGGNTIYF.

The chain links TRBV7-8 to TRBJ2-2; 8 nucleotides line up with TRBD1. Germline V gene data show CDR1 as SGHVS and CDR2 as FQNEAQ. CDR3 length equals 16 residues. After removal of 5 bases from V and 4 bases from J, the junction contained 9 bases not matched to a gene. CDR3 nucleotide sequence: TGTGCCAGCAGCATTAGACAGGGGACCGTCACCGGGGAGCTGTTTTTT. This codes for CASSIRQGTVTGELFF. The full variable domain, in which reference TRBV7-8 and TRBJ2-2 provide the parts outside the CDR3, is GAGVSQSPRYKVAKRGQDVALRCDPISGHVSLFWYQQALGQGPEFLTYFQNEAQLDKSGLPSDRFFAERPEGSVSTLKIQRTQQEDSAVYLCASSIRQGTVTGELFFGEGSRLTVL.

This clone was detected a few times. The chain links TRBV5-1 to TRBJ2-1; 7 nucleotides agree with TRBD1. V gave up 5 bases and J gave up 0 bases; unmatched junction bases: 14. Germline CDR1 is SGHRS and CDR2 is YFSETQ. The length of the CDR3 is 18 residues. CDR3 sequence (DNA): TGCGCCAGCAGACCGGGACAGCCGGTTTACTACTCCTACAATGAGCAGTTCTTC. It translates to CASRPGQPVYYSYNEQFF.

V gene TRBV2 combines with J gene TRBJ2-3, with 12 bases identical to TRBD2. CDR1 and CDR2 (germline): SNHLY, FYNNEI. V was pared by 6 bases and J by 6 bases, with 10 bases of the junction left unmatched. The CDR3 loop spans 16 amino acids. Here the CDR3 reads CASRISTSGRGDTQYF. CDR3 DNA sequence: TGTGCCAGCAGGATTTCGACTAGCGGGAGAGGGGATACGCAGTATTTT.

On this clone itself: Other DNA sequences in this specimen translate into the identical CDR3. V and J are TRBV19 and TRBJ2-1; 7 bases map to TRBD1. Germline assignment: CDR1 LNHDA and CDR2 SQIVND (reference sequence). V lost 5 bases and J lost 1; bases outside the gene matches: 8. The CDR3 has 16 residues. In DNA, the CDR3 is TGTGCCAGTAGTTCCCTGACAGGGCAGTCCTACAATGAGCAGTTCTTC. This codes for CASSSLTGQSYNEQFF.

The CDR3 spells CASSSPTSGSTYEQYF. The CDR3 DNA reads as TGTGCCAGCAGCTCCCCCACTAGCGGGAGTACCTACGAGCAGTACTTC. The genes are TRBV11-3 and TRBJ2-7, with 11 bases that match TRBD2. The CDR3 loop spans 16 amino acids. The germline CDR1 and CDR2 sequences are SGHNT and YENEEA. Trimming cost V 4 bases and J 2 bases; bases outside gene matches: 7.

The gene calls are TRBV2 and TRBJ2-1, with unresolved D. Trimming cost V 6 bases and J 0 bases, with 9 bases left between them. The CDR3 is 14 residues long. Germline values: CDR1 SNHLY, CDR2 FYNNEI. CDR3 region: CASSPGASYNEQFF. The CDR3 bases are TGTGCCAGCAGCCCCGGTGCCTCCTACAATGAGCAGTTCTTC.

The chain carries TRBV29-1 and TRBJ1-3; a weak D match, TRBD1 (6 bases). CDR3 size: 13 residues. Germline CDR1 is SQVTM and CDR2 is ANQGSEA. V gave up 5 bases and J gave up 7 bases, with 15 bases separating them. In DNA, the CDR3 is TGCAGCGTTCTGGACAGCCGTTGGAACACCATATATTTT. Protein sequence: CSVLDSRWNTIYF.

The chain links TRBV7-6 to TRBJ1-4; D is unclear. This CDR3 region has 13 residues. The germline gives CDR1 SGHVS, CDR2 FNYEAQ. V gave up 0 bases and J gave up 8 bases, with 7 bases separating them. CDR3 residues: CASSLALQEKLFF. DNA for the CDR3: TGTGCCAGCAGCTTAGCGCTACAGGAAAAACTGTTTTTT.

This clone was counted only a few times. The chain uses TRBV4-2 and TRBJ1-2; 7 nucleotides agree with TRBD1. V was pared by 0 bases and J by 0 bases, with 4 bases of the junction left unmatched. This CDR3 contains 16 residues. Looked up from germline, CDR1 is LGHNA and CDR2 is YNFKEQ. The CDR3 reads CASSQDGTEPNYGYTF. The CDR3, as DNA: TGTGCCAGCAGCCAAGATGGGACAGAACCTAACTATGGCTACACCTTC.

This rearrangement joins TRBV4-2 to TRBJ1-4; TRBD1 aligns across 10 bases. Germline CDR1 and CDR2: LGHNA and YNFKEQ. The CDR3 runs 20 residues. J lost 0 bases, V lost 4 bases, and 14 bases had no gene match. CDR3 sequence: CASSPLTADRGFATNEKLFF. In DNA form, the CDR3 reads TGTGCCAGCAGCCCTCTCACGGCGGACAGGGGGTTTGCAACTAATGAAAAACTGTTTTTT.